This T cell receptor (beta chain) was sequenced during a study of Graves' ophthalmopathy and Graves' hyperthyroidism. Amplification of the TCR beta CDR3 regions used RNA transcripts (as template). First-round RT-PCR employed HTBI primers, with a second-round multiplex PCR after it. TCRdb called the multiplex PCR reads again in MiXCR, with one record for every CDR3 protein. The sample records roughly 50,000 distinct CDR3 sequences, around 48% being singletons. As concerns this clonotype: One end of the junction fails to match germline, which may point to a read error.

Input material: peripheral blood. The sequence was collected from an adult man with Graves' ophthalmopathy.

As DNA, the CDR3 is TGTGTCAGCAACTCACCAGCCACAGATACGCAGTATTTT. Amino acids: CVSNSPATDTQYF. This chain uses TRBV7-8 with TRBJ2-3; D is uncertain. CDR1 and CDR2 from the germline V gene are SGHVS and FQNEAQ. This CDR3 spans 13 amino acids.